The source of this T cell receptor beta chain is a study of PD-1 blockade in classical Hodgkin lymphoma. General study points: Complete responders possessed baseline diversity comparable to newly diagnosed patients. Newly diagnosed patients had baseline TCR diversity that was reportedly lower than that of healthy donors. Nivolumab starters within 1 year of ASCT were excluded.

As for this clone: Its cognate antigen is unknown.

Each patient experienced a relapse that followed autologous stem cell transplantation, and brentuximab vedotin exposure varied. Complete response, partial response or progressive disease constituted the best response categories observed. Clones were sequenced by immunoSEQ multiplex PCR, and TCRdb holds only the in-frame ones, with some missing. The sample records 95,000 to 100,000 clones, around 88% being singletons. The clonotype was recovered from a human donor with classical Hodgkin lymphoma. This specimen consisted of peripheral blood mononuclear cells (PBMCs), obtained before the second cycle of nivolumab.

CDR3 sequence (DNA): TGTGCCAGCAAGGGAGGGGGACTTCCCAAACTGTTTTTT. Translating it yields CASKGGGLPKLFF. V is TRBV2 and J is TRBJ1-4; D is possibly TRBD1 (6 bases). V gave up 7 bases and J gave up 11 bases, with 17 bases separating them. Germline assignment: CDR1 SNHLY and CDR2 FYNNEI. CDR3 length: 13 residues.